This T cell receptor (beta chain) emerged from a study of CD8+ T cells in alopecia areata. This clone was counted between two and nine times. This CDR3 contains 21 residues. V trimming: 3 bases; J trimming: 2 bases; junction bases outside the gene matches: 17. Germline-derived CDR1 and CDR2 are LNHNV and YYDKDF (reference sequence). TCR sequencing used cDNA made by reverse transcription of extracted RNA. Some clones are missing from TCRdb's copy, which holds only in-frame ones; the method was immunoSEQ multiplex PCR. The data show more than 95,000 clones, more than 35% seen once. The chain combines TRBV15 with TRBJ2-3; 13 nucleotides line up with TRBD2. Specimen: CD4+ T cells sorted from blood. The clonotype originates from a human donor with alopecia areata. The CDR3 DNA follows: TGTGCCACCAGCAGGGCGAGACTAGCGGGGGGCCCGACATTCTACACAGATACGCAGTATTTT. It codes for CATSRARLAGGPTFYTDTQYF. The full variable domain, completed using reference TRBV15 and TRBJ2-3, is DAMVIQNPRYQVTQFGKPVTLSCSQTLNHNVMYWYQQKSSQAPKLLFHYYDKDFNNEADTPDNFQSRRPNTSFCFLDIRSPGLGDTAMYLCATSRARLAGGPTFYTDTQYFGPGTRLTVL.